This is a list of T cell receptor beta chains from one sample in a study of human T cells and chemical hapten exposure. TCRdb redid the calling of the RACE reads with MiXCR, one entry per CDR3 protein. Here the sample spans roughly 86,000 distinct CDR3 sequences, roughly a tenth being singletons. Sequencing used whole blood, obtained in connection with sensitization to the hapten diphenylcyclopropenone (DPC). The receptors come from a man aged 40-49 years with alopecia areata. Some clones in this sample may be carry-over from other donors' samples. Each CDR3 is given with its conserved first and last residue. D genes are given only for firm matches. Clone size is stated in some rows and not others, as once, few, many or a class when expanded.

cdr3_aa | cdr3_nt | cdr3_length | clone_size | v_call | d_call | j_call
CASSLTGRTETQYF | TGTGCCAGCAGTCTGACAGGGCGTACTGAGACCCAGTACTTC | 14 | few | TRBV27 | TRBD1 | TRBJ2-5
CSARSTSVSRPYEQYF | TGCAGTGCTAGAAGCACTAGCGTGAGCCGACCCTACGAGCAGTACTTC | 16 | many | TRBV20-1 | TRBD2 | TRBJ2-7
CASSLVWREGRGGAKNIQYF | TGTGCCAGCAGTTTAGTCTGGCGGGAGGGCCGTGGAGGAGCCAAAAACATTCAGTACTTC | 20 | . | TRBV12-3/TRBV12-4 | TRBD2 | TRBJ2-4
CASSFADSYNEQFF | TGTGCCAGCAGCTTTGCGGACTCCTACAATGAGCAGTTCTTC | 14 | many | TRBV7-2 | . | TRBJ2-1
CASSKRLVRDTQYF | TGTGCCAGCAGCAAAAGACTAGTTCGGGATACGCAGTATTTT | 14 | few | TRBV7-8 | . | TRBJ2-3
CASSLTGQGRAGELFF | TGTGCCAGCAGCTTAACGGGACAGGGAAGGGCCGGGGAGCTGTTTTTT | 16 | . | TRBV7-2 | TRBD1 | TRBJ2-2
CASSLGIGREGAFF | TGTGCCAGCAGTTTGGGTATCGGCAGGGAGGGAGCTTTCTTT | 14 | few | TRBV6-5 | . | TRBJ1-1
CASSLAADRSYEQYF | TGCGCCAGCAGCTTGGCCGCGGACAGGTCCTACGAGCAGTACTTC | 15 | . | TRBV5-1 | TRBD1 | TRBJ2-7
CSARGSGRAGSADTQYF | TGCAGTGCTAGAGGTAGCGGGAGGGCCGGATCGGCAGATACGCAGTATTTT | 17 | many | TRBV20-1 | TRBD2 | TRBJ2-3
CASSPGQGSGQYF | TGTGCCAGCAGCCCGGGACAGGGGTCGGGGCAGTACTTC | 13 | . | TRBV6-6 | TRBD1 | TRBJ2-7
CASSDRRYQETQYF | TGTGCCAGCAGTGACAGGAGATACCAAGAGACCCAGTACTTC | 14 | many | TRBV25-1 | . | TRBJ2-5
CASPFVSAGELFF | TGTGCCAGCCCCTTCGTCTCGGCCGGGGAGCTGTTTTTT | 13 | few | TRBV5-8 | . | TRBJ2-2
CASTDYPDTQYF | TGTGCCAGCACCGACTACCCAGATACGCAGTATTTT | 12 | few | TRBV2 | . | TRBJ2-3
CASSLGGGGTEVF | TGTGCCAGCAGCTTAGGGGGAGGGGGGACAGAAGTCTTC | 13 | . | TRBV7-2 | . | TRBJ2-7
CAWNQETYNSPLHF | TGTGCCTGGAATCAGGAGACCTATAATTCACCCCTCCACTTT | 14 | . | TRBV30 | . | TRBJ1-6
CASSAGDRALYGYTF | TGTGCCAGCAGCGCCGGGGACAGGGCCCTGTATGGCTACACCTTC | 15 | few | TRBV28 | TRBD1 | TRBJ1-2
CSATLAGPTDTQYF | TGCAGTGCTACCCTAGCGGGCCCCACAGATACGCAGTATTTT | 14 | . | TRBV20-1 | TRBD2 | TRBJ2-3
CASSQSLGQASTEAFF | TGTGCCAGCAGCCAATCTCTTGGACAGGCCTCCACTGAAGCTTTCTTT | 16 | many | TRBV3-1 | TRBD1 | TRBJ1-1
CASSEGTSNQPQHF | TGTGCCAGCAGTGAAGGGACTAGCAATCAGCCCCAGCATTTT | 14 | few | TRBV6-1 | . | TRBJ1-5
CASSLRTGGIVQPQHF | TGTGCCAGCAGTTTAAGGACAGGGGGCATTGTTCAGCCCCAGCATTTT | 16 | . | TRBV12-3/TRBV12-4 | TRBD1 | TRBJ1-5
CASSPGQGNHEANYGYTF | TGTGCCAGCAGTCCGGGACAGGGCAACCACGAGGCGAACTATGGCTACACCTTC | 18 | . | TRBV6-5 | TRBD1 | TRBJ1-2
CASSQDTVAPGSPLHF | TGCGCCAGCAGCCAAGATACGGTCGCGCCGGGTTCACCCCTCCACTTT | 16 | . | TRBV4-3 | . | TRBJ1-6
CASSPSSGRSYNEQFF | TGTGCCAGCAGCCCGTCTAGCGGGAGGTCCTACAATGAGCAGTTCTTC | 16 | few | TRBV7-2 | TRBD2 | TRBJ2-1
CAIRVSGDYGYTF | TGTGCCATCAGGGTCTCCGGGGACTATGGCTACACCTTC | 13 | few | TRBV10-3 | . | TRBJ1-2
CASSPGTGTDTQYF | TGTGCCAGCAGTCCCGGGACAGGGACAGATACGCAGTATTTT | 14 | few | TRBV28 | TRBD1 | TRBJ2-3
CASSFLVRTDTQYF | TGTGCCAGCAGTTTTCTAGTTAGGACAGATACGCAGTATTTT | 14 | many | TRBV12-3/TRBV12-4 | . | TRBJ2-3
CASRWDSSFEAFF | TGTGCCAGCAGGTGGGACAGCTCCTTTGAAGCTTTCTTT | 13 | many | TRBV7-9 | TRBD1 | TRBJ1-1
CSAKDSINYGYTF | TGCAGCGCGAAAGACTCCATTAACTATGGCTACACCTTC | 13 | many | TRBV29-1 | . | TRBJ1-2
CASSLAGGENTEAFF | TGTGCCAGCAGCTTAGCTGGCGGAGAGAACACTGAAGCTTTCTTT | 15 | . | TRBV7-9 | . | TRBJ1-1
CASSVDEDRYGYTF | TGTGCCAGCAGCGTAGATGAGGATCGCTATGGCTACACCTTC | 14 | few | TRBV9 | . | TRBJ1-2
CASSGPIVATNEKLFF | TGTGCCAGCAGTGGACCTATAGTTGCAACTAATGAAAAACTGTTTTTT | 16 | few | TRBV6-1 | . | TRBJ1-4
CASSLEHTGELFF | TGCGCCAGCAGCTTGGAACACACCGGGGAGCTGTTTTTT | 13 | . | TRBV5-1 | . | TRBJ2-2
CASNKGRRLETQYF | TGTGCCAGCAATAAGGGGCGGAGGTTGGAGACCCAGTACTTC | 14 | . | TRBV28 | . | TRBJ2-5
CASTMSQGSGNTIYF | TGTGCCAGCACCATGAGTCAGGGGTCCGGAAACACCATATATTTT | 15 | many | TRBV5-5 | . | TRBJ1-3
CASSDRLREGGSYNEQFF | TGTGCCAGCAGTGATAGGTTGCGAGAGGGGGGATCCTACAATGAGCAGTTCTTC | 18 | . | TRBV6-4 | . | TRBJ2-1
CASSSGARGSTDTQYF | TGTGCCAGCAGTTCGGGGGCGCGAGGGAGCACAGATACGCAGTATTTT | 16 | . | TRBV12-3/TRBV12-4 | . | TRBJ2-3
CASSLKAYNEQFF | TGTGCCAGCAGCTTAAAAGCGTACAATGAGCAGTTCTTC | 13 | many | TRBV7-2 | . | TRBJ2-1
CASSTTGTKSKNIQYF | TGCGCCAGCAGCACAACAGGGACGAAGTCCAAAAACATTCAGTACTTC | 16 | . | TRBV5-1 | . | TRBJ2-4
CASSSAQETQYF | TGTGCCAGCAGCTCCGCACAAGAGACCCAGTACTTC | 12 | few | TRBV7-2 | . | TRBJ2-5
CASTESGTLYNEQFF | TGTGCCAGCACCGAAAGCGGGACTCTCTACAATGAGCAGTTCTTC | 15 | . | TRBV7-8 | TRBD2 | TRBJ2-1
CASSSNRGADTQYF | TGTGCCAGCAGCTCAAATCGGGGGGCCGATACGCAGTATTTT | 14 | few | TRBV7-3 | . | TRBJ2-3
CASSYQDRGTEAFF | TGTGCCAGCAGTTACCAGGACAGGGGTACTGAAGCTTTCTTT | 14 | few | TRBV6-2/TRBV6-3 | TRBD1 | TRBJ1-1
CAWSQGYGYTF | TGTGCCTGGAGTCAAGGCTATGGCTACACCTTC | 11 | few | TRBV30 | . | TRBJ1-2
CASSQDLGSSYNEQFF | TGTGCCAGCAGCCAAGATCTAGGGAGCTCCTACAATGAGCAGTTCTTC | 16 | few | TRBV4-2 | . | TRBJ2-1
CASSLLTSGRKDTQYF | TGTGCCAGCAGCTTGCTGACTAGCGGGAGGAAAGATACGCAGTATTTT | 16 | few | TRBV11-2 | TRBD2 | TRBJ2-3
CASSDISGSGADTQYF | TGTGCCAGCAGTGACATTAGCGGGAGTGGGGCAGATACGCAGTATTTT | 16 | few | TRBV2 | TRBD2 | TRBJ2-3
CASRGINYGYTF | TGTGCCTCCAGGGGGATTAACTATGGCTACACCTTC | 12 | many | TRBV30 | TRBD1 | TRBJ1-2
CASSPLPVDRNTEAFF | TGTGCCAGCTCACCTCTTCCCGTCGACAGGAACACTGAAGCTTTCTTT | 16 | . | TRBV18 | . | TRBJ1-1
CASSYRAVQGILGANVLTF | TGTGCCAGCAGTTACCGCGCGGTACAGGGAATCCTTGGGGCCAACGTCCTGACTTTC | 19 | few | TRBV6-2/TRBV6-3 | . | TRBJ2-6
CASSDSTGDTGELFF | TGTGCCAGCAGTGACTCGACAGGGGACACCGGGGAGCTGTTTTTT | 15 | few | TRBV6-4 | TRBD1 | TRBJ2-2